This TCR beta chain was identified in a study of cytomegalovirus exposure and HLA in healthy donors. When sampled, the donors appeared nominally healthy, though they likely had unrecorded immune exposures. Remarks on this clone: Its antigen is currently unknown.

V lost 2 bases, J lost 4 bases, and 8 bases stayed unmatched. From germline, CDR1 is LGHNA and CDR2 YSLEER. The CDR3 length is 16 residues. Study-level results: Available immune exposure information covered CMV serostatus only.

The primer mix had 60 Vbeta and 13 Jbeta primers. Sequencing used immunoSEQ multiplex PCR; TCRdb keeps in-frame clones, though not all of them. The data show roughly 150,000 clones, over 70% seen once. The receptor's source is a man aged 25-40 years in good health and CMV-seropositive. Sequencing input: PBMCs. The gene calls are TRBV4-3 and TRBJ1-2; 9 nucleotides align to TRBD1. CDR3 amino acids: CASSQQRTGGAYGYTF. CDR3 DNA sequence: TGCGCCAGCAGCCAACAACGAACAGGGGGCGCCTATGGCTACACCTTC.